This T cell receptor beta chain originates from a study of blood T cell repertoires in COVID-19. Turning to the study itself: Sample material is recorded as cDNA or gDNA derived from T cells, B-cell-depleted T cells, or PBMCs.

Data came from immunoSEQ multiplex PCR; TCRdb stores just in-frame clones and leaves some out. The profile shows about 80,000 clones, approximately 80% of them singletons. Trimming stripped 4 bases from V and 8 bases from J, with 11 bases between. Looked up from germline, CDR1 is SGHTA and CDR2 is FQGNSA. The CDR3 loop spans 12 amino acids. This clone was found a few times. The specimen was peripheral blood. This receptor was taken from a man older than 75 with acute or convalescent COVID-19. J is TRBJ1-1 and V is TRBV7-2, with D tentatively TRBD1 (5 bases). In DNA, the CDR3 is TGTGCCAGCAGCTCCCAGGGAACCGAAGCTTTCTTT. This translates into CASSSQGTEAFF.